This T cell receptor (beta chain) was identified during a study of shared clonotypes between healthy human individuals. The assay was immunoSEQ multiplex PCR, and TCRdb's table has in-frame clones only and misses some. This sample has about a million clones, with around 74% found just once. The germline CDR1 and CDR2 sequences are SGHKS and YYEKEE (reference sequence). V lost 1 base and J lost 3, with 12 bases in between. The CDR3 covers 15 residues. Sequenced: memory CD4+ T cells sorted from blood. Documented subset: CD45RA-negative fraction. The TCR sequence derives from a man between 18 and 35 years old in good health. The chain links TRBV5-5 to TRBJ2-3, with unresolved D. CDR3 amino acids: CASSLYPQRTDTQYF. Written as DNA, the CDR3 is TGTGCCAGCAGCTTGTACCCCCAGCGAACAGATACGCAGTATTTT.